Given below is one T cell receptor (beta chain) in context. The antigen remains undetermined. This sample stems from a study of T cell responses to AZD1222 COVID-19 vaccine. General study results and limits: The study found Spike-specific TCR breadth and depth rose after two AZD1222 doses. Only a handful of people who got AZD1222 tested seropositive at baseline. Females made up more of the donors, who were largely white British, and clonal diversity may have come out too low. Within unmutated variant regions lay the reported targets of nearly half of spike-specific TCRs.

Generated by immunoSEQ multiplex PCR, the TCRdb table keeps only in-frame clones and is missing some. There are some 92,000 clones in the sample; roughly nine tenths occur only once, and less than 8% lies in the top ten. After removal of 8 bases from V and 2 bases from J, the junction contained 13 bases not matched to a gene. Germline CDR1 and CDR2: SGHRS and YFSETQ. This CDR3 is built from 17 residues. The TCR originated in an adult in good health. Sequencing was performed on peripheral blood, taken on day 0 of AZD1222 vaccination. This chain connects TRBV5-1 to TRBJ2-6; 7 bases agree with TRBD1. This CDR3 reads CASSQGDESAGANVLTF. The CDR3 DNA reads TGCGCCAGTTCTCAGGGGGATGAGTCCGCTGGGGCCAACGTCCTGACTTTC.